The 18 T cell receptor beta chains listed next were all sequenced from one sample in a study of glioma-infiltrating T cells after dendritic cell vaccination. The data were produced by immunoSEQ multiplex PCR, yet TCRdb's version contains in-frame clones alone and is incomplete. The data hold approximately 50,000 clones, with over 65% observed a single time. The time point is: after dendritic cell vaccination, including at tumor progression/relapse. The specimen was blood, collected after dendritic cell vaccination. The receptors derive from a human donor with glioblastoma.

V is TRBV28 and J is TRBJ2-7; 11 bases map to TRBD2. Trimming removed 3 bases from V and 2 bases from J; junction bases left unmatched: 3. Germline V gene data show CDR1 as MDHEN and CDR2 as SYDVKM. The CDR3 extends over 15 amino acids. CDR3 nucleotide sequence: TGTGCCAGCAGTTTGGGACTAGCGGTTACCTACGAGCAGTACTTC. Its translation: CASSLGLAVTYEQYF.

V gene TRBV2 combines with J gene TRBJ1-4; maybe TRBD1 (6 bases). Trimming removed 1 base from V and 4 bases from J, with 10 bases in between. The CDR3 has 15 residues. CDR1 and CDR2 (germline): SNHLY, FYNNEI. Here the CDR3 reads CASSEVRQVNEKLFF. Here the CDR3 DNA reads TGTGCCAGCAGTGAAGTCAGACAGGTTAATGAAAAACTGTTTTTT.

In DNA, the CDR3 is TGTGCCAGCAGCACCGGGATCTCCTACGAGCAGTACTTC. This sequence encodes CASSTGISYEQYF. This chain connects TRBV5-6 to TRBJ2-7; TRBD2 might be the D (5 bases). The germline V gene has CDR1 SGHDT and CDR2 YYEEEE. V lost 4 bases and J 0 bases, leaving 8 bases between the germline ends. This CDR3 is built from 13 residues.

This clone was found once. The chain is built from TRBV11-3 and TRBJ2-1; 10 positions agree with TRBD2. This CDR3 region has 16 residues. Germline V gene data show CDR1 as SGHNT and CDR2 as YENEEA. V lost 5 bases, J lost 4 bases, and 8 bases stayed unmatched. CDR3 DNA sequence: TGTGCCAGCAGCAATCGAGCGGGGGGGCCGTACAATGAGCAGTTCTTC. This encodes CASSNRAGGPYNEQFF.

The table lists this clone with a count of one. At one boundary the junction diverges from the germline segment, which might be a read error. Different DNA sequences within this sample yield the same CDR3. The V call is TRBV15, the J call TRBJ1-6; 9 bases line up with TRBD1. Germline CDR1 and CDR2: LNHNV and YYDKDF (reference sequence). The CDR3 contains 13 residues. The CDR3 here is CATSGTGNSPLHF. As DNA, the CDR3 is TGTGCCACCAGCGGGACAGGGAATTCCCCCCTCCACTTT.

The chain carries TRBV27 and TRBJ2-2; 14 nucleotides line up with TRBD2. Trimming cost V 5 bases and J 5 bases; bases outside gene matches: 4. The CDR3 loop spans 16 amino acids. Germline V CDR1 and CDR2: MNHEY, SMNVEV (reference sequence). Written as DNA, the CDR3 is TGTGCCAGCAGTATTGGACTAGCGGGGGGTACCGGGGAGCTGTTTTTT. Residues: CASSIGLAGGTGELFF.

CDR3 in amino acids: CASSERTGGISEAFF. The CDR3 nucleotides read TGTGCCAGCAGTGAGAGGACAGGGGGAATTTCTGAAGCTTTCTTT. V is TRBV6-1 and J is TRBJ1-1; 10 nucleotides align to TRBD1. The V and J ends lost 3 bases and 6 bases, in that order; junction bases with no gene match: 7. The CDR3 runs 15 residues. The germline V gene encodes CDR1 MNHNS and CDR2 SASEGT.

This clone has just a few counts. The chain couples TRBV11-2 to TRBJ2-7, with 9 bases identical to TRBD2. The germline V gene has CDR1 SGHAT and CDR2 FQNNGV. The CDR3 consists of 14 residues. The trim removed 4 bases at V and 2 bases at J, leaving 3 bases unmatched. The CDR3: CASSSLAGTYEQYF. The CDR3 nucleotides read TGTGCCAGCAGCTCGCTAGCGGGGACCTACGAGCAGTACTTC.

This clone was observed a few times. The rearrangement links TRBV5-1 to TRBJ2-5; TRBD1 is a possible D gene (5 bases). V was cut by 0 bases and J by 2 bases, with 14 bases left in between. CDR3 length: 16 residues. Germline assignment: CDR1 SGHRS and CDR2 YFSETQ. The DNA of the CDR3 is TGCGCCAGCAGCTTGGGCGGTGGGCAGGGTCAAGAGACCCAGTACTTC. Protein product: CASSLGGGQGQETQYF.

The chain employs TRBV9 and TRBJ2-7; no reliable D call. The ends were cut back, 2 bases at V and 0 bases at J, with 9 bases in the middle. Per germline, CDR1 SGDLS and CDR2 YYNGEE. The CDR3 length is 14 residues. The CDR3 sequence: CASSVSHGSYEQYF. In DNA form, the CDR3 reads TGTGCCAGCAGCGTTAGTCACGGCTCCTACGAGCAGTACTTC.

The chain uses TRBV7-8 and TRBJ2-6; 9 nucleotides match TRBD1. J lost 2 bases, V lost 5 bases, and 13 bases had no gene match. CDR1 is SGHVS and CDR2 is FQNEAQ in the germline V gene. The CDR3 has 19 amino acids. CDR3 sequence (DNA): TGTGCCAGCAGCCTATCCGGGACAGGGTCATTCGCTGGGGCCAACGTCCTGACTTTC. It codes for CASSLSGTGSFAGANVLTF.

V is TRBV19 and J is TRBJ2-3; 14 nucleotides align to TRBD2. Germline V CDR1 and CDR2: LNHDA, SQIVND (reference sequence). The CDR3 sequence is 18 residues long. The junction had 11 bases not matched to a gene; V was cut back by 7 bases and J by 2 bases. The CDR3 nucleotides are TGTGCCAGTAATCGACGGAGGACTAGCGGGGGGATCACAGATACGCAGTATTTT. Its protein product is CASNRRRTSGGITDTQYF.

The gene calls are TRBV2 and TRBJ2-7, with D possibly TRBD1 on 5 matching bases. The CDR3 runs 14 residues. Germline assignment: CDR1 SNHLY and CDR2 FYNNEI. V was clipped by 4 bases and J by 6 bases, with 16 bases between them. CDR3 DNA sequence: TGTGCCAGCAGTGTCCAGGGAACGGCGAGCGAGCAGTACTTC. It specifies CASSVQGTASEQYF.

CDR3 DNA sequence: TGCGCCAGCAGCCGGGACTCTCAATCCTACGAGCAGTACTTC. Translation gives CASSRDSQSYEQYF. The rearrangement uses TRBV4-3 and TRBJ2-7; D might be TRBD2 (6 bases). V was trimmed by 4 bases and J by 1 base, leaving 11 bases between them. The germline V gene encodes CDR1 LGHNA and CDR2 YSLEER. This CDR3 region has 14 residues.

The CDR3 is CASSLVLSLGGLDTEAFF. For the CDR3, the DNA is TGTGCCAGCAGCTTAGTTCTTAGTTTAGGGGGCCTCGACACTGAAGCTTTCTTT. J is TRBJ1-1 and V is TRBV7-6, with 7 bases that match TRBD1. Germline CDR1 reads SGHVS; CDR2 reads FNYEAQ. The CDR3 contains 18 residues. With V trimmed by 1 base and J by 3 bases, 14 bases remained unmatched.

The chain recombines TRBV5-1 with TRBJ1-2; 7 positions agree with TRBD1. Germline-derived CDR1 and CDR2 are SGHRS and YFSETQ. The CDR3 extends over 15 amino acids. V shed 4 bases and J 3 bases; nucleotides not matched to a gene: 9. CDR3: CASSHDTGEHYGYTF. The CDR3 bases are TGCGCCAGCAGCCACGATACAGGGGAACACTATGGCTACACCTTC.

V and J are TRBV5-4 and TRBJ1-6, with D maybe TRBD1 (5 bases). Germline lookup yields CDR1 SGHNT and CDR2 YYREEE (reference sequence). V dropped 4 bases and J dropped 6 bases, with 11 bases sitting between them. The CDR3 is made up of 14 amino acids. CDR3 region: CASSTQGGNSPLHF. The DNA for the CDR3 is TGTGCCAGCAGCACTCAGGGCGGTAATTCACCCCTCCACTTT.

The chain carries TRBV7-9 and TRBJ2-4, with 12 bases fitting TRBD2. Trimming took 5 bases from V and 0 from J; bases not matched to a gene: 11. CDR3 length: 19 amino acids. Germline V CDR1 and CDR2: SEHNR, FQNEAQ (reference sequence). The CDR3 DNA follows: TGTGCCAGCAGCCCTGAGCCTAGCGGGGGGGGAATAGCCAAAAACATTCAGTACTTC. This codes for CASSPEPSGGGIAKNIQYF.